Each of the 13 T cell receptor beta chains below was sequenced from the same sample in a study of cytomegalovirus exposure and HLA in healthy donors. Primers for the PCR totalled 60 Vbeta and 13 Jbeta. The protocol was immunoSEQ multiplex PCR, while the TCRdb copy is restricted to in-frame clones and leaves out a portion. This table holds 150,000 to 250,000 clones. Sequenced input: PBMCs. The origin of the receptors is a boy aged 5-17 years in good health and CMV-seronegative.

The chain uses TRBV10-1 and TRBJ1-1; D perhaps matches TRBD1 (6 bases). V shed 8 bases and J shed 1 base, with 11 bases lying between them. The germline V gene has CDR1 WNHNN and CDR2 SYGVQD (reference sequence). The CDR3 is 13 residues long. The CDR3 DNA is TGCGCCAGCTCACAACAGGGGAACACTGAAGCTTTCTTT. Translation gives CASSQQGNTEAFF.

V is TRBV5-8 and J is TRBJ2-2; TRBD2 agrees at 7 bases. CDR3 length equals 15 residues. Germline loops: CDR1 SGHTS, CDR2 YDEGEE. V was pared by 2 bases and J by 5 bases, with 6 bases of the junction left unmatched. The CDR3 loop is CASSFGTTLTGELFF. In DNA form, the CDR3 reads TGTGCCAGCAGCTTCGGGACTACTCTTACCGGGGAGCTGTTTTTT.

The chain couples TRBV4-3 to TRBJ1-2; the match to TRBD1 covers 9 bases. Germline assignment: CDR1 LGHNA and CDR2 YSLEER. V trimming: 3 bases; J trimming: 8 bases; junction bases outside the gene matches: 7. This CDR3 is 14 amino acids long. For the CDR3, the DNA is TGCGCCAGCAGCCACAGCGACAGGGGGTTAGGCTACACCTTC. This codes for CASSHSDRGLGYTF.

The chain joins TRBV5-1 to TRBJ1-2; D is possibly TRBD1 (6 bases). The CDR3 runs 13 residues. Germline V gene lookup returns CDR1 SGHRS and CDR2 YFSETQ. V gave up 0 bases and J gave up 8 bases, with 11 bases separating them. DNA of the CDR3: TGCGCCAGCAGCTTGGGAAAGGGGGAGGGCTACACCTTC. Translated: CASSLGKGEGYTF.

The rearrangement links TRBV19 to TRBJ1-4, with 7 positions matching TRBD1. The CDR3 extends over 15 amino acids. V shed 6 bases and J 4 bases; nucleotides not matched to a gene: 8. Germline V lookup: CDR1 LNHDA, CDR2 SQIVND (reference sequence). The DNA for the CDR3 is TGTGCCAGTAGGGATACAGGGGCCGTTAATGAAAAACTGTTTTTT. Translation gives CASRDTGAVNEKLFF.

CDR3 in DNA: TGTGCCAGCAGTTACTCATCCTTCCGCTCCTACAATGAGCAGTTCTTC. Translation: CASSYSSFRSYNEQFF. The rearrangement links TRBV6-5 to TRBJ2-1; the D is unclear. The CDR3 sequence is 16 residues long. In germline, CDR1 is MNHEY, CDR2 SVGAGI. With 0 bases removed from V and 0 bases from J, the gap between germline ends came to 9 bases.

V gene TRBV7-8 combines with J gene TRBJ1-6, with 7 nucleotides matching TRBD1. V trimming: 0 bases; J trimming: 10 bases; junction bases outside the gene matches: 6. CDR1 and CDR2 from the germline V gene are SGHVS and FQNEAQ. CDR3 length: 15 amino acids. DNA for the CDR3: TGTGCCAGCAGCTTAGCGTCGGAGGGGGCATCACCCCTCCACTTT. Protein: CASSLASEGASPLHF.

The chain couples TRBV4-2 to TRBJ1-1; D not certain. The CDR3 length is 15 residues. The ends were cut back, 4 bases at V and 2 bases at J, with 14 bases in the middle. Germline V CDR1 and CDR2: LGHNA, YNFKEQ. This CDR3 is CASSLERGYNTEAFF. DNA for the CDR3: TGTGCCAGCAGCCTGGAAAGAGGGTATAACACTGAAGCTTTCTTT.

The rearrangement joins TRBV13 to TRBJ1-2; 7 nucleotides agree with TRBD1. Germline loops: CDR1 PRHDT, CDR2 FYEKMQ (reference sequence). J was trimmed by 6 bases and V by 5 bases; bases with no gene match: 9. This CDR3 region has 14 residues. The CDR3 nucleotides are TGTGCCAGCAGCCCCCCCGGGACAGCTAATGGCTACACCTTC. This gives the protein CASSPPGTANGYTF.

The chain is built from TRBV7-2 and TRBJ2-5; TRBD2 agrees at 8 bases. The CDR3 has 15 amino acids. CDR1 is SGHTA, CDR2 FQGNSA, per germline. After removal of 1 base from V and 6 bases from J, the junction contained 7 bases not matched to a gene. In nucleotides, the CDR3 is TGTGCCAGCAGCTTAGAACTAGCGGTGGGGCAGACCCAGTACTTC. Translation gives CASSLELAVGQTQYF.

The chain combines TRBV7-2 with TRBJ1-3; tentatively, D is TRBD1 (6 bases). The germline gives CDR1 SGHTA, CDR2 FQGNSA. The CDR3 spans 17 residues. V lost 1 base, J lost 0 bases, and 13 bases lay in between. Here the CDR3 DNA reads TGTGCCAGCAGCTTAGTCGGGACAAAAAGCTCTGGAAACACCATATATTTT. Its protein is CASSLVGTKSSGNTIYF.

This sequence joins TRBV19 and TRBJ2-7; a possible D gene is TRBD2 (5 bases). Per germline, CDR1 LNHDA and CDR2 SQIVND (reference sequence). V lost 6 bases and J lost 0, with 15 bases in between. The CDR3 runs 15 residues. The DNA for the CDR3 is TGTGCCAGTAGCCCCGGGGTAGCGATCTCCTACGAGCAGTACTTC. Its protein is CASSPGVAISYEQYF. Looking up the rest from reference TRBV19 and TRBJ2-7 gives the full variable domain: DGGITQSPKYLFRKEGQNVTLSCEQNLNHDAMYWYRQDPGQGLRLIYYSQIVNDFQKGDIAEGYSVSREKKESFPLTVTSAQKNPTAFYLCASSPGVAISYEQYFGPGTRLTVT.

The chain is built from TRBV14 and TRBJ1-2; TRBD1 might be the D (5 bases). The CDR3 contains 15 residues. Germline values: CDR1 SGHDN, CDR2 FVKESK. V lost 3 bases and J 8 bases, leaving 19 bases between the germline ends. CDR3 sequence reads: CASSQPDRPGGGYTF. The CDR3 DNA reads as TGTGCCAGCAGCCAGCCCGACAGACCGGGAGGAGGCTACACCTTC.